Shown below are 10 T cell receptor beta chains from a single sample sequenced in a study of beta chain features in type 1 diabetes. Expressed TCRB transcripts got sequenced, as all isolated RNA was reverse transcribed. Assay used: immunoSEQ multiplex PCR; TCRdb lists only in-frame clones, some missing. The profile shows about 28,000 clones, roughly 56% of them singletons. General study points: The study found moderately but significantly shorter TCRB CDR3s in all four CD4+ subsets of Type 1 diabetes patients.

No antigen has been identified for these receptors. Sequenced input: Tregs from blood. Receptors originate from a woman under 30 with type 1 diabetes.

This clone was observed a handful of times. The V gene is TRBV9, the J gene TRBJ2-2; 8 bases fit TRBD1. The junction had 8 bases not matched to a gene; V was cut back by 7 bases and J by 3 bases. The CDR3 contains 15 residues. Germline V CDR1 and CDR2: SGDLS, YYNGEE. CDR3 in amino acids: CASGRGLMDTGELFF. The CDR3 nucleotides read TGTGCCAGCGGCAGGGGGCTGATGGACACCGGGGAGCTGTTTTTT.

DNA for the CDR3: TGTGCCAGCACCTCGACAGGGTCCTACGAGCAGTACTTC. It yields the protein CASTSTGSYEQYF. This rearrangement joins TRBV27 to TRBJ2-7, with 7 nucleotides matching TRBD1. The CDR3 runs 13 residues. Germline V lookup: CDR1 MNHEY, CDR2 SMNVEV (reference sequence). With V trimmed by 7 bases and J by 1 base, 4 bases remained unmatched.

This clone was counted only a few times. This chain connects TRBV19 to TRBJ2-6, with D hard to call. V was trimmed by 6 bases and J by 0 bases, leaving 9 bases between them. The CDR3 covers 15 residues. The germline CDR1 and CDR2 sequences are LNHDA and SQIVND (reference sequence). CDR3 in DNA: TGTGCCAGTAGCCAAACATACTCTGGGGCCAACGTCCTGACTTTC. Its translation is CASSQTYSGANVLTF.

This clone has just a few counts. This chain joins TRBV9 and TRBJ2-5, with 7 bases matching TRBD1. Losses at the gene ends were 3 bases for V and 5 bases for J; bases not matched to a gene: 10. The CDR3 spans 15 residues. CDR1 is SGDLS, CDR2 YYNGEE, per germline. CDR3 sequence reads: CASSDSTGMLETQYF. CDR3 DNA sequence: TGTGCCAGCAGCGACTCGACAGGGATGTTGGAGACCCAGTACTTC. Drawing the rest from reference TRBV9 and TRBJ2-5, the complete variable domain is DSGVTQTPKHLITATGQRVTLRCSPRSGDLSVYWYQQSLDQGLQFLIQYYNGEERAKGNILERFSAQQFPDLHSELNLSSLELGDSALYFCASSDSTGMLETQYFGPGTRLLVL.

The chain links TRBV29-1 to TRBJ1-1; the D gene is possibly TRBD1 (5 bases). The length of the CDR3 is 14 residues. CDR1 and CDR2 from the germline V gene are SQVTM and ANQGSEA. The germline V and J ends were trimmed by 4 bases and 11 bases, with 23 bases remaining between them. CDR3 sequence: CSVVRAGQVTEAFF. Written as DNA, the CDR3 is TGCAGCGTTGTTCGTGCAGGGCAGGTTACCGAGGCTTTCTTT.

Here the CDR3 DNA reads TGTGCCAGCAGCCAAGTACAACGGGTCACAGATACGCAGTATTTT. This codes for CASSQVQRVTDTQYF. V usage is TRBV16 and J usage is TRBJ2-3; D remains ambiguous. Between the trimmed V and J ends, which lost 2 bases and 2 bases, there was a span of 11 bases. Germline assignment: CDR1 KGHSY and CDR2 FQNENV. The CDR3 has 15 residues.

In this sample, this clone turned up a few times. The chain is built from TRBV6-1 and TRBJ1-1; the D gene is possibly TRBD1 (6 bases). Germline V gene sequence: CDR1 MNHNS, CDR2 SASEGT. This CDR3 has 13 residues. V gave up 7 bases and J gave up 4 bases, with 13 bases separating them. Here the CDR3 reads CASTGQKGTEAFF. In DNA, the CDR3 is TGTGCCAGCACTGGACAGAAGGGCACTGAAGCTTTCTTT.

The rearrangement links TRBV5-5 to TRBJ2-5; 7 bases are shared with TRBD1. TRBJ2-7 explains the end of the DNA better; the J call may be wrong. The CDR3 has 14 amino acids. Germline-derived CDR1 and CDR2 are SGHKS and YYEKEE (reference sequence). The CDR3 bases are TGTGCCAGCAGCGACAGGGTTTACTCCTACGAGCAGTACTTC. This encodes CASSDRVYSYEQYF.

This chain uses TRBV6-1 with TRBJ1-2; D not resolved. CDR3 length: 14 residues. Germline CDR1 is MNHNS and CDR2 is SASEGT. Between the trimmed V and J ends, which lost 1 base and 3 bases, there was a span of 9 bases. The CDR3 region is CASSEGDVDYGYTF. The DNA of the CDR3 is TGTGCCAGCAGTGAAGGCGATGTAGACTATGGCTACACCTTC.

CDR3: CASSPLTGGGELFF. The CDR3 DNA is TGTGCCAGCAGCCCCCTCACGGGAGGAGGGGAGCTGTTTTTT. V and J are TRBV7-7 and TRBJ2-2; 7 positions match TRBD2. V was clipped by 5 bases and J by 8 bases; unmatched bases: 8. The CDR3 runs 14 residues. Per germline, CDR1 SSHAT and CDR2 FNYEAQ (reference sequence).